Each of the 6 T cell receptor beta chains below was sequenced from the same sample in a study of cytomegalovirus exposure and HLA in healthy donors. Researchers ran the PCR with 60 Vbeta and 13 Jbeta primers. Sequencing was performed with immunoSEQ multiplex PCR; in TCRdb, only in-frame clones are kept and a portion is missing. The sample has about 100,000 clones; approximately 81% are singletons. Sequenced: PBMCs. The receptors stem from a female donor in good health and CMV-seropositive.

This chain joins TRBV19 and TRBJ1-1; a weak D match, TRBD1 (6 bases). From germline, CDR1 is LNHDA and CDR2 SQIVND (reference sequence). The V and J ends lost 5 bases and 5 bases respectively, with 18 bases between them. CDR3 size: 15 residues. DNA of the CDR3: TGTGCCAGTAGTCCCCAGATACGGCAGGGGACTGAAGCTTTCTTT. Its translation: CASSPQIRQGTEAFF.

This clone was found a few times. This chain joins TRBV5-1 and TRBJ2-7; perhaps TRBD1 as D (6 bases). CDR3 length: 14 residues. Germline CDR1 reads SGHRS; CDR2 reads YFSETQ. The ends were cut back, 4 bases at V and 0 bases at J, with 11 bases in the middle. CDR3 residues: CASSRQGSSYEQYF. DNA for the CDR3: TGCGCCAGCAGCCGCCAGGGGAGCTCCTACGAGCAGTACTTC.

CDR3 DNA sequence: TGTGCCAGCAGTTTATGGCCCCCGACAAAAGAGACCCAGTACTTC. It yields the protein CASSLWPPTKETQYF. This rearrangement joins TRBV27 to TRBJ2-5; no reliable D call. CDR3 length: 15 amino acids. Between the trimmed V and J ends, which lost 1 base and 3 bases, there was a span of 12 bases. Germline V gene lookup returns CDR1 MNHEY and CDR2 SMNVEV (reference sequence).

The chain is built from TRBV30 and TRBJ1-2; D gene unclear. V lost 0 bases to trimming and J lost 2 bases, with 10 bases between them. The CDR3 is 14 amino acids. Germline CDR1 and CDR2: GTSNPN and SVGIG (reference sequence). As DNA, the CDR3 is TGTGCCTGGAGTGTACGGCGGGGAAACTATGGCTACACCTTC. Protein product: CAWSVRRGNYGYTF.

The chain employs TRBV7-8 and TRBJ2-1; 9 bases fit TRBD2. V trimming: 0 bases; J trimming: 5 bases; junction bases outside the gene matches: 5. The CDR3 is 16 amino acids. Germline V CDR1 and CDR2: SGHVS, FQNEAQ. CDR3 in amino acids: CASSLAGGGAHNEQFF. The CDR3 DNA reads as TGTGCCAGCAGCTTAGCGGGCGGGGGGGCCCACAATGAGCAGTTCTTC.

Comment on this clone: One end of the junction does not line up with germline, which may come from a read error. This sequence joins TRBV15 and TRBJ2-6; maybe TRBD1 (6 bases). The CDR3 has 16 residues. Germline CDR1 LNHNV, CDR2 YYDKDF (reference sequence). The CDR3 sequence: CATSRDRGSGANGLTF. Written as DNA, the CDR3 is TGTGCCACCAGCAGAGACAGGGGTTCTGGGGCCAACGGCCTGACTTTC.